The clone carrying this TCR beta chain was recorded once. Its specificity is unknown. The data were taken from a study of T cell responses to AZD1222 COVID-19 vaccine. Germline V gene data show CDR1 as LNHDA and CDR2 as SQIVND (reference sequence). CDR3 size: 14 residues. V dropped 7 bases and J dropped 3 bases, with 12 bases sitting between them. TCRdb's table, derived via immunoSEQ multiplex PCR, lists solely in-frame clones and lacks some. The table records tens of thousands of clones, 90% of them present only once. Whole-study findings and limits: Only six individuals given AZD1222 were seropositive at baseline.

The gene calls are TRBV19 and TRBJ2-2; no clear D. The sequence was collected from an adult who received the AZD1222 COVID-19 vaccine. Sequencing used peripheral blood, obtained 28 days after the second AZD1222 dose. CDR3 DNA sequence: TGTGCCAGTACCCAATCTCGCGACACCGGGGAGCTGTTTTTT. Its protein is CASTQSRDTGELFF.